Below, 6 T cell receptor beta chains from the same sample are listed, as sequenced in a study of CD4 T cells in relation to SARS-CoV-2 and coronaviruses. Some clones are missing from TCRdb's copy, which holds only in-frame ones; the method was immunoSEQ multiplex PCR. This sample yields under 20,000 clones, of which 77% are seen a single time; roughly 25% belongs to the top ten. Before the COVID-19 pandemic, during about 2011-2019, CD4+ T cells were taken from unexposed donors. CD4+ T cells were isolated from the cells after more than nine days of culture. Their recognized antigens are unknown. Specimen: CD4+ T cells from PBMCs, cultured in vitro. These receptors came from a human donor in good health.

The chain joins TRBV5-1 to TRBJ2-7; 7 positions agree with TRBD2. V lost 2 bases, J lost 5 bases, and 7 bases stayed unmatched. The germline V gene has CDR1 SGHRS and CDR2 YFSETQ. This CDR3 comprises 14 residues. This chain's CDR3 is CASSFGGTVDEQYF. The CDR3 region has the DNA TGCGCCAGCAGCTTCGGGGGGACTGTCGACGAGCAGTACTTC.

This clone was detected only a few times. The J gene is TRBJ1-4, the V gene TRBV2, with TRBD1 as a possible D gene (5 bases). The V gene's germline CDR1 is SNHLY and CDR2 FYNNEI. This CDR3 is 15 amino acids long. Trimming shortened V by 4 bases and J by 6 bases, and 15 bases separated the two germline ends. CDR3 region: CASSGPLGTDEKLFF. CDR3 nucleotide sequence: TGTGCCAGCAGTGGGCCCCTGGGGACCGATGAAAAACTGTTTTTT.

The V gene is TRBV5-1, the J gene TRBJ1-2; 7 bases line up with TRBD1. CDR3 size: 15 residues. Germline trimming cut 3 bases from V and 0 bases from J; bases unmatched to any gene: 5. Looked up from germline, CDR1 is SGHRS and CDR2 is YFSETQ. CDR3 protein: CASSSGQTPNYGYTF. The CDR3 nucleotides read TGCGCCAGCAGCTCGGGACAGACCCCTAACTATGGCTACACCTTC.

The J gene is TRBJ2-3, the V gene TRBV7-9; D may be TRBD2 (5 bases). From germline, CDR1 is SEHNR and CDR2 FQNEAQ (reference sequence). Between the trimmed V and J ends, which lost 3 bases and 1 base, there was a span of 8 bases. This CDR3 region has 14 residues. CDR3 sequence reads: CASSFAGGTDTQYF. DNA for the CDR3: TGTGCCAGCAGCTTCGCCGGGGGCACAGATACGCAGTATTTT. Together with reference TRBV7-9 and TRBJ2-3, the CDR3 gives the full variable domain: DTGVSQNPRHKITKRGQNVTFRCDPISEHNRLYWYRQTLGQGPEFLTYFQNEAQLEKSRLLSDRFSAERPKGSFSTLEIQRTEQGDSAMYLCASSFAGGTDTQYFGPGTRLTVL.

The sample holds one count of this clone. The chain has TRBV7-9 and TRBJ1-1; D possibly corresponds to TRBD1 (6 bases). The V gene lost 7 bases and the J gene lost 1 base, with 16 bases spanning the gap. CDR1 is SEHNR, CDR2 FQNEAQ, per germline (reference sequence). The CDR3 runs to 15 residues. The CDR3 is CASTTYGQQNTEAFF. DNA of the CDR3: TGTGCCAGCACCACATATGGACAGCAGAACACTGAAGCTTTCTTT.

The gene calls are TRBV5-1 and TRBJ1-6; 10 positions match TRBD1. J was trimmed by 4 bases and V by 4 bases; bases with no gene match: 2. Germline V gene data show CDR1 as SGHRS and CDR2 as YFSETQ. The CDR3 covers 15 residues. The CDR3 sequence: CASSGDRGYNSPLHF. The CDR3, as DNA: TGCGCCAGCAGCGGGGACAGGGGATATAATTCACCCCTCCACTTT.